This T cell receptor beta chain stems from a study of blood T cell repertoires in COVID-19 (dated by TCRdb to 2020 to 2021). Concerning the study at large: The collaborator samples originated in the United States, Italy and Spain and spanned the acute and convalescent phases of COVID-19. The material from the prospective study consisted of cDNA or gDNA derived from T cells, B-cell-depleted T cells, or PBMCs. The dataset comprised deeply sampled blood TCRbeta repertoires from subjects exposed to, actively infected with, or recovered from COVID-19. The repertoires were released in a freely available public database meant as a resource for research on the immune response to SARS-CoV-2. The samples were drawn from the first 160 participants of the ongoing ImmuneRACE study and from more than 1,000 subjects provided by 6 global collaborators. Nearly every sample came with metadata listing a de-identified subject ID, COVID-19 status, age in years and sex. Where HLA class I and class II types were available, the types were taken from metadata supplied by the sample provider, not from assay-based typing. Overall study results and their limits: Clinical and demographic metadata were provided uncurated, with the amount varying by source and participant.

The CDR3 goes from the cysteine to the phenylalanine over 15 residues. This entry keeps only the CDR3 DNA: 45 bases, framed from base 1. The germline V end is reduced by 4 bases and the J end by 1 base; junction bases left unmatched: 4. The germline V gene sets CDR1 to SGHDT and CDR2 to YYEEEE. A note on this clone: Its antigen specificity is not known. There are no base qualities to consult, and no much larger clone falls within one base.

The immunoSEQ Assay, a bias-controlled multiplex PCR, was used to amplify TCRbeta CDR3 regions from genomic DNA. Per the source publication's procedure: The number of nucleated cells in each sample was estimated by amplification of reference gene primers within the assay. To quantify the absolute abundance of each unique TCRbeta CDR3 rearrangement, sequence reads were collapsed and filtered. For each sample, productive Simpson clonality was calculated as the square root of Simpson's diversity index over productive rearrangements. In its TCRdb copy, this immuneACCESS table keeps in-frame sequences only and misses some clones. Where compared with another copy, unresolved V genes explain less than half of these, and the others have no known cause. The DNA gave D and trimming, while V, J and clone size come from that table. This sample lists around 62,000 clones; roughly 92% were detected once. The ten most abundant clones make up less than 3.5% of the sample.

The collaborating institutions used their own protocols to collect whole blood in K2EDTA tubes. For TCRbeta analysis, collaborators shipped samples as frozen whole blood, isolated PBMCs, or DNA extracted from either of those sample types. Sequencing was done on a sample of peripheral blood. Recombination joined TRBV5-6 with TRBJ2-5; TRBD2 fits 10 bases in the junction. This clonotype was sampled from an older man with active COVID-19. CDR3 reads: CASSPGLAIQETQYF. The DNA reads TGTGCCAGCAGCCCGGGACTAGCGATCCAAGAGACCCAGTACTTC.